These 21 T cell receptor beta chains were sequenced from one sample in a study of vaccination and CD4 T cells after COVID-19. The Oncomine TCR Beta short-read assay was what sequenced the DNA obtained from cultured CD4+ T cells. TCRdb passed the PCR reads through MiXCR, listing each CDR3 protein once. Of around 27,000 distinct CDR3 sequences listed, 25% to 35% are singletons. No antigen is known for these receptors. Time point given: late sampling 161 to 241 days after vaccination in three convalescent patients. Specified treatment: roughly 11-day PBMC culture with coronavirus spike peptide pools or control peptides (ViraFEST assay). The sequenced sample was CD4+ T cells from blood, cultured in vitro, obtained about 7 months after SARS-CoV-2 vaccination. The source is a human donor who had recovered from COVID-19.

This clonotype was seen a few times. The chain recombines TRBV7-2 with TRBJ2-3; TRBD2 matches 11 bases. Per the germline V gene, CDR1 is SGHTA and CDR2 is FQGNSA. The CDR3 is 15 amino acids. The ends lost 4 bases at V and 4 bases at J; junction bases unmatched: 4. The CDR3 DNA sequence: TGTGCCAGCAGCTCTAGCGGGGGGCGCGCAGATACGCAGTATTTT. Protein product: CASSSSGGRADTQYF.

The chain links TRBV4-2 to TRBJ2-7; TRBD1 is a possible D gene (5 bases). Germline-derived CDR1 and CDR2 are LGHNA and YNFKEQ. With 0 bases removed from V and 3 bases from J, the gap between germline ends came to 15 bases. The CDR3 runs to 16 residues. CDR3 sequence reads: CASSQDSLEGDYEQYF. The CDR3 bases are TGTGCCAGCAGCCAAGACTCGCTAGAAGGGGACTACGAGCAGTACTTC.

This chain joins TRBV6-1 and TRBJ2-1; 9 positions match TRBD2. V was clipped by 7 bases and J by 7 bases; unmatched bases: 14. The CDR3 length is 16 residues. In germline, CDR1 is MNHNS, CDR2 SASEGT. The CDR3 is CASTSPAGLAANEQFF. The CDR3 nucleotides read TGTGCCAGCACCTCGCCGGCGGGACTAGCTGCGAATGAGCAGTTCTTC.

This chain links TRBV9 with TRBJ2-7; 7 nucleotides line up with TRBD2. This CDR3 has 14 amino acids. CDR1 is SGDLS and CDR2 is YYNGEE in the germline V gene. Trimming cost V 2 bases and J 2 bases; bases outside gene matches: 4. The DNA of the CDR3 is TGTGCCAGCAGCGTTACTAGCGTTACCTACGAGCAGTACTTC. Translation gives CASSVTSVTYEQYF.

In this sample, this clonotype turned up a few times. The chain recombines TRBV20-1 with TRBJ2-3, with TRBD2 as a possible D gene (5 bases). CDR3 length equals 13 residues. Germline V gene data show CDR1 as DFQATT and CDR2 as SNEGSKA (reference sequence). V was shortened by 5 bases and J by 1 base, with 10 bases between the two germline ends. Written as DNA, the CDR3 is TGCAGTGCTCGCCCCGGGGGCACAGATACGCAGTATTTT. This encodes CSARPGGTDTQYF.

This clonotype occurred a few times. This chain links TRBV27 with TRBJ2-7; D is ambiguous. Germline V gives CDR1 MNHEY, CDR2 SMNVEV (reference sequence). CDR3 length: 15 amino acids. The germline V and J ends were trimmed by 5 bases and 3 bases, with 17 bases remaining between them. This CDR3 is CASSLPGRFGYEQYF. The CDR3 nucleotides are TGTGCCAGCAGTCTCCCAGGACGGTTTGGCTACGAGCAGTACTTC.

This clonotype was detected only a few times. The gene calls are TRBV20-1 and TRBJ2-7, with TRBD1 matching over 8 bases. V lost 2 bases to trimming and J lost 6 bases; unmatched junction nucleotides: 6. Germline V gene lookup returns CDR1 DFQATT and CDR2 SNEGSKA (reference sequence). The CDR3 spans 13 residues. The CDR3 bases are TGCAGTGCTAGAACGGACAGGGAAGGCGAGCAGTACTTC. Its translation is CSARTDREGEQYF.

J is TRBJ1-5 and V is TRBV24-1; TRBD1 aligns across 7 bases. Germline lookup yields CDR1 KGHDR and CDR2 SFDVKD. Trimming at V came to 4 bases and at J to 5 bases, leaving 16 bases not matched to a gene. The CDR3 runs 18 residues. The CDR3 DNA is TGTGCCACCAGTGACCGAGCCCCGGCTACAGGGGTTGATCAGCCCCAGCATTTT. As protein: CATSDRAPATGVDQPQHF.

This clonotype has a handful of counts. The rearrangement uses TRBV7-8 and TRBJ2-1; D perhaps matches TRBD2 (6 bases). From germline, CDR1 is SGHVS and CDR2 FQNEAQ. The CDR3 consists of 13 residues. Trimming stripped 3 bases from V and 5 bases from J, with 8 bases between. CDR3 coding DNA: TGTGCCAGCAGCTTTATAGCGGACAATGAGCAGTTCTTC. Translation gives CASSFIADNEQFF.

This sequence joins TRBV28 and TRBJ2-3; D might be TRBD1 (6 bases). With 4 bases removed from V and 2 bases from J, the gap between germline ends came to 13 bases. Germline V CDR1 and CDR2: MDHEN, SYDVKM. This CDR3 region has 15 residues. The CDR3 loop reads CASSSLMGATDTQYF. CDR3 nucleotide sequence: TGTGCCAGCAGTTCCCTTATGGGGGCCACAGATACGCAGTATTTT.

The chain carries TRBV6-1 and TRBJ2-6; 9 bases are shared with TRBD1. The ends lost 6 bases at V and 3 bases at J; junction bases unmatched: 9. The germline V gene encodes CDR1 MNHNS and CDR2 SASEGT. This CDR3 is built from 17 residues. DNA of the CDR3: TGTGCCAGCAGCTCTAGGGACAGGGCGAATGGGGCCAACGTCCTGACTTTC. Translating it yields CASSSRDRANGANVLTF.

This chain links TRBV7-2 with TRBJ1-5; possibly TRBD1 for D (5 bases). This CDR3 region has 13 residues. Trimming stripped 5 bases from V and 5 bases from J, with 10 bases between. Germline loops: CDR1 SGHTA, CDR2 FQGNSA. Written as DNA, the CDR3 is TGTGCCAGCAGCGCCGACAGAGATCAGCCCCAGCATTTT. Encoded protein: CASSADRDQPQHF.

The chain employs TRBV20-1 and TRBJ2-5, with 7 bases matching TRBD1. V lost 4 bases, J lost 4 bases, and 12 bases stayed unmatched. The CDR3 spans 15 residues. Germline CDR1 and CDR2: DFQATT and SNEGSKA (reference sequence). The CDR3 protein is CSATRTGTVRETQYF. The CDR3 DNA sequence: TGCAGTGCTACCCGTACCGGGACAGTCAGAGAGACCCAGTACTTC.

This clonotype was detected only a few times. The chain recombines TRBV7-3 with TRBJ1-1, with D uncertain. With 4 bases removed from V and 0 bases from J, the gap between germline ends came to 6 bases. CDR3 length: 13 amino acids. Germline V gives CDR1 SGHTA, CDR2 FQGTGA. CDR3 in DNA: TGTGCCAGCAGCTCACAGATGAACACTGAAGCTTTCTTT. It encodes CASSSQMNTEAFF.

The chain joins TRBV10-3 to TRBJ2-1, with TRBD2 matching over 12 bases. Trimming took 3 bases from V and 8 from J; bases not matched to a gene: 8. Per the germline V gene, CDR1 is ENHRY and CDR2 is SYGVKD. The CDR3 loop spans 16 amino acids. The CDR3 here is CAISEWTSGIGHEQFF. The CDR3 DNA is TGTGCCATCAGTGAATGGACTAGCGGGATCGGACATGAGCAGTTCTTC.

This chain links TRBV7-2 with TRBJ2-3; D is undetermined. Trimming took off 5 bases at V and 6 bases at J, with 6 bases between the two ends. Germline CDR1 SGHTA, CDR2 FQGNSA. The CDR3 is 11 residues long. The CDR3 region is CASSKVDTQYF. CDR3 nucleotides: TGTGCCAGCAGCAAAGTGGATACGCAGTATTTT.

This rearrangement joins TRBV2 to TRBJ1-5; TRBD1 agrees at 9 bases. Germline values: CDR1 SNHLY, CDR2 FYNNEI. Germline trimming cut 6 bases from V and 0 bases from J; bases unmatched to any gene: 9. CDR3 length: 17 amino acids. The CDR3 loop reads CASRGTGSKYSNQPQHF. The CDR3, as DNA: TGTGCCAGCAGGGGGACAGGGAGCAAGTATAGCAATCAGCCCCAGCATTTT.

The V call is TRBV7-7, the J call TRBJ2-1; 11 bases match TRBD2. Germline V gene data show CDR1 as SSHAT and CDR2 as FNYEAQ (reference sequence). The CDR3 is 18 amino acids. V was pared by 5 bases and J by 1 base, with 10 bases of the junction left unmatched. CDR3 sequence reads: CASSESSGRVGSYNEQFF. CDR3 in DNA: TGTGCCAGCAGCGAAAGTAGCGGGAGGGTGGGATCCTACAATGAGCAGTTCTTC.

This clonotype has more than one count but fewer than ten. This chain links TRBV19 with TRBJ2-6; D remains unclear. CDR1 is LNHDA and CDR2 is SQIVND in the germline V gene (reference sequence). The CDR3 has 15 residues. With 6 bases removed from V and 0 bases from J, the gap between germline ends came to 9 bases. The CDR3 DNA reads TGTGCCAGTAGGAGAAGACACTCTGGGGCCAACGTCCTGACTTTC. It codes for CASRRRHSGANVLTF. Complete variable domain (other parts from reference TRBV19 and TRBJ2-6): DGGITQSPKYLFRKEGQNVTLSCEQNLNHDAMYWYRQDPGQGLRLIYYSQIVNDFQKGDIAEGYSVSREKKESFPLTVTSAQKNPTAFYLCASRRRHSGANVLTFGAGSRLTVL.

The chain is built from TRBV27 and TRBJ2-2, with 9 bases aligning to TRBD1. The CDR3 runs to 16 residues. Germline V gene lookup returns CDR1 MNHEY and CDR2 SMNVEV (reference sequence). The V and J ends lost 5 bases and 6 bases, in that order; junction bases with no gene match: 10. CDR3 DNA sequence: TGTGCCAGCAGTCCCCGGGACAGGGAAGGGCCCGGGGAGCTGTTTTTT. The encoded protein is CASSPRDREGPGELFF.

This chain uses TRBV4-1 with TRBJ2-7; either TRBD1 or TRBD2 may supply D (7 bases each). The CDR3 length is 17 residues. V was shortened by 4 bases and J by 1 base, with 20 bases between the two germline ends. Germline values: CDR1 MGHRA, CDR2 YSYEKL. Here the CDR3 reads CASSLNTGDYRSYEQYF. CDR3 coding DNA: TGCGCCAGCAGCCTCAATACAGGGGACTACCGTTCCTACGAGCAGTACTTC.